A selection of T cell receptor beta chains follows, all from one sample in a study of shared clonotypes between healthy human individuals. Sequencing was performed with immunoSEQ multiplex PCR; in TCRdb, only in-frame clones are kept and a portion is missing. The repertoire holds over a million clones, with about 77% as singletons. The sample comprised memory CD4+ T cells sorted from blood. Source of these receptors: a man younger than 30 in good health. The CDR3 runs from the conserved cysteine through the conserved F or W. D genes are given only for firm matches. A clone size is listed for some rows: how often the clone was seen (once, few, many), or a class if it is expanded.

j_gene	d_gene	v_gene	abundance	CDR3nt	CDR3aa
TRBJ2-6	.	TRBV30	once	TGTGCCTGGGCGCAGGACTACTCTGGGGCCAACGTCCTGACTTTC	CAWAQDYSGANVLTF
TRBJ2-5	.	TRBV2	.	TGTGCCAGCACCAAAGAAGGGGGAACTGCTGGAGGAGAGACCCAGTACTTC	CASTKEGGTAGGETQYF
TRBJ2-3	.	TRBV27	.	TGTGCCAGCAGTCGGGACAGGGCCTCGCGGGGGGACACAGATACGCAGTATTTT	CASSRDRASRGDTDTQYF
TRBJ2-7	TRBD1	TRBV2	.	TGTGCCAGCAGTGCGGGACAGGGGGGTTCCTCCTACGAGCAGTACTTC	CASSAGQGGSSYEQYF
TRBJ2-2	.	TRBV7-2	.	TGTGCCAGCAGCCGAACCGGGGAGCTGTTTTTT	CASSRTGELFF
TRBJ2-5	.	TRBV7-2	.	TGTGCCAGCAGAACCGGACCAACCGGGGAGACCCAGTACTTC	CASRTGPTGETQYF
TRBJ2-7	.	TRBV7-9	.	TGTGCCAGCAGCTTAGAGTCCACCGAGCAGTACTTC	CASSLESTEQYF
TRBJ1-3	.	TRBV30	.	TGTGCCTGGAGTACTCCAGGGTCAGGAAACACCATATATTTT	CAWSTPGSGNTIYF
TRBJ2-3	TRBD2	TRBV7-2	once	TGTGCCAGCAGCTTTAGCGGGAGTAGTAGAGATACGCAGTATTTT	CASSFSGSSRDTQYF
TRBJ1-1	.	TRBV4-2	few	TGTGCCAGCAGCCAAGATTCGAACACTGAAGCTTTCTTT	CASSQDSNTEAFF
TRBJ2-3	TRBD2	TRBV18	.	TGTGCCAGCTCAGCCGGGACTAGCGGTACAGATACGCAGTATTTT	CASSAGTSGTDTQYF
TRBJ2-1	.	TRBV19	many	TGTGCCAGTAGTAGGGGTGACAATGAGCAGTTCTTC	CASSRGDNEQFF
TRBJ2-1	.	TRBV4-1	.	TGCGCCAGCAGCTACCCGGGACAATACAATGAGCAGTTCTTC	CASSYPGQYNEQFF
TRBJ1-1	.	TRBV7-2	.	TGTGCCAGCAGCTTTGGGGGGGCCGGCACTGAAGCTTTCTTT	CASSFGGAGTEAFF
TRBJ2-2	TRBD1	TRBV27	.	TGTGCCAGCAGTCGGACAGGTGACACCGGGGAGCTGTTTTTT	CASSRTGDTGELFF
TRBJ2-7	TRBD1	TRBV5-1	.	TGCGCCAGCAGCTCTGAGGGACAGTATGGCGAGCAGTACTTC	CASSSEGQYGEQYF
TRBJ2-7	.	TRBV29-1	.	TGCAGCGTTGTGGGGCAGGGGCCCTACGAGCAGTACTTC	CSVVGQGPYEQYF
TRBJ2-5	.	TRBV11-2	.	TGTGCCAGCAGCTTCGCGGACAGTACGGAGACCCAGTACTTC	CASSFADSTETQYF
TRBJ2-2	.	TRBV7-7	.	TGTGCTAGCAGTCCGGGTCCCTCAGCCGGGGAGCTGTTTTTT	CASSPGPSAGELFF
TRBJ2-7	TRBD1	TRBV5-4	.	TGTGCCAGCAGCTTGGGGGGACAGGGGTTAACCTACGAGCAGTACTTC	CASSLGGQGLTYEQYF
TRBJ2-3	.	TRBV9	.	TGTGCCAGCAGCGTAAAGGAGGGGTTCACAGATACGCAGTATTTT	CASSVKEGFTDTQYF
TRBJ2-5	TRBD1	TRBV18	.	TGTGCCAGCTCACCAGGGACAGGAGAAGGGGAGACCCAGTACTTC	CASSPGTGEGETQYF
TRBJ1-6	.	TRBV12-5	.	TGTGCTAGTGGTTTGACCTGGGATTCACCCCTCCACTTT	CASGLTWDSPLHF
TRBJ1-4	.	TRBV10-3	.	TGTGCCATCAGTGGGGGAGATGAAAAACTGTTTTTT	CAISGGDEKLFF
TRBJ2-1	.	TRBV19	.	TGTGCCAGTAGGGAAGCGGTTACCTACAATGAGCAGTTCTTC	CASREAVTYNEQFF
TRBJ2-5	.	TRBV5-6	.	TGTGCCAGCAGCTCTTCCGACTGGGAAGAGACCCAGTACTTC	CASSSSDWEETQYF
TRBJ1-5	.	TRBV6-1	once	TGTGCCAGCAATCCCCTCGGCCGGGGCAATCAGCCCCAGCATTTT	CASNPLGRGNQPQHF
TRBJ2-7	TRBD2	TRBV10-2	.	TGCGCCAGCAGTGAGTTTGGACTAGCGGGGGGCCACCTCTACGAGCAGTACTTC	CASSEFGLAGGHLYEQYF
TRBJ1-1	.	TRBV15	.	TGTGCCACCAGCAGAGTAGGCACCTTTCACACTGAAGCTTTCTTT	CATSRVGTFHTEAFF
TRBJ1-1	.	TRBV7-8	.	TGTGCCAGCAGCCAGGACGGAAGCATGAACACTGAAGCTTTCTTT	CASSQDGSMNTEAFF
TRBJ2-2	.	TRBV30	.	TGTGCCTGTTGGAAGGGGGACACCGGGGAGCTGTTTTTT	CACWKGDTGELFF
TRBJ2-6	TRBD2	TRBV11-2	.	TGTGCCAGCAGCTTAGATGGACTAGCGGGAGGGCCTGGGGCCAACGTCCTGACTTTC	CASSLDGLAGGPGANVLTF
TRBJ2-5	.	TRBV28	once	TGTGCCAGCAGCCGGGGGCTCCGGGGGGTCCACCAAGAGACCCAGTACTTC	CASSRGLRGVHQETQYF
TRBJ1-6	TRBD1	TRBV2	.	TGTGCCAGCCGGGACAGGACTAATTCACCCCTCCACTTT	CASRDRTNSPLHF
TRBJ2-1	TRBD1	TRBV18	.	TGTGCCAGCTCTCCCGGGACAGACAACAATGAGCAGTTCTTC	CASSPGTDNNEQFF
TRBJ1-1	.	TRBV5-1	.	TGCGCCAGCAGCTTGGTCCGGGGGCTAAGCACTGAAGCTTTCTTT	CASSLVRGLSTEAFF
TRBJ2-7	TRBD1	TRBV2	.	TGTGCCAGCAGTACGGACAGGGGGCCCTACGAGCAGTACTTC	CASSTDRGPYEQYF
TRBJ1-1	.	TRBV30	.	TGTGCCTGGAGCGGACTGGTGGATAACACTGAAGCTTTCTTT	CAWSGLVDNTEAFF
TRBJ2-7	TRBD1	TRBV9	.	TGTGCCAGCAGCGCCCGGACAGGGGGTTCCTACGAGCAGTACTTC	CASSARTGGSYEQYF
TRBJ1-1	.	TRBV19	.	TGTGCCAGTAGTAAAGGGCAGCAGAACACTGAAGCTTTCTTT	CASSKGQQNTEAFF
TRBJ1-2	.	TRBV19	.	TGTGCCAGCCGCTTGGCAGGAGGCTATGGCTACACCTTC	CASRLAGGYGYTF
TRBJ2-7	.	TRBV11-2	.	TGTGCCAGCAGCCCCCGAATAAGCAGTATTGGGGAGCAGTACTTC	CASSPRISSIGEQYF
TRBJ2-2	.	TRBV10-2	many	TGCGCCACTCAGGGCCCCGGGGAGCTGTTTTTT	CATQGPGELFF
TRBJ2-7	TRBD1	TRBV18	.	TGTGCCAGCTCACCACGACAGGGCTCCTACGAGCAGTACTTC	CASSPRQGSYEQYF
TRBJ1-1	.	TRBV5-4	.	TGTGCCAGCAGCGCCTTCCCGTCGATGTTGAACACTGAAGCTTTCTTT	CASSAFPSMLNTEAFF
TRBJ1-5	.	TRBV30	.	TGTGCCTGGAGTGCAGGGATTTATCAGCCCCAGCATTTT	CAWSAGIYQPQHF